The following is a TCR beta chain sequence with its context. This entry comes from a study of T cell responses to AZD1222 COVID-19 vaccine. Sequenced by immunoSEQ multiplex PCR; TCRdb stores in-frame clones only, minus some. The sample has 200,000 or so clones; about 90% are singletons. The TCR comes from an adult in good health. The sequenced sample was peripheral blood, obtained on day 0 of AZD1222 vaccination.

The CDR3 loop is CASSFGTHNEQFF. CDR3 coding DNA: TGTGCCAGCAGTTTTGGCACTCACAATGAGCAGTTCTTC. The chain employs TRBV28 and TRBJ2-1; no clear D gene. Germline values: CDR1 MDHEN, CDR2 SYDVKM. V was clipped by 3 bases and J by 5 bases, with 8 bases between them. This CDR3 has 13 amino acids.